The rows below give T cell receptor beta chains drawn from one sample of a study of identical twins. TCRdb redid the calling of the 5' RACE reads with MiXCR, one entry per CDR3 protein. The profile shows nearly 200,000 distinct CDR3 sequences, roughly 15% of them singletons. The same specimen was also included in a second study, on T cells expressing NK-cell markers.

Material: CD8+ T cells sorted from blood. The receptors stem from a woman between 18 and 29 years old in good health. The CDR3 runs from the conserved cysteine through the conserved F or W. Fields, in order: V gene, J gene, clone size, D gene, CDR3 protein, CDR3 DNA. D genes are given only for firm matches. Part of the rows lack a size; the others show once, few, many or a class for expanded clones.

TRBV27	TRBJ2-7	-	TRBD1	CASSKPGQGIEQYF	TGTGCCAGCAGTAAGCCGGGACAGGGGATCGAGCAGTACTTC
TRBV12-3/TRBV12-4	TRBJ2-1	-	-	CASSFSNYEQFF	TGTGCCAGCAGTTTCTCTAACTATGAGCAGTTCTTC
TRBV7-9	TRBJ2-7	few	TRBD2	CASAGLAVTYEQYF	TGTGCCAGCGCGGGACTAGCGGTGACCTACGAGCAGTACTTC
TRBV6-1	TRBJ2-3	few	-	CASSISDTDTQYF	TGTGCCAGCAGTATTTCGGACACAGATACGCAGTATTTT
TRBV5-5	TRBJ1-1	-	TRBD1	CASSPTGVRTEAFF	TGTGCCAGCAGCCCGACAGGGGTTCGGACTGAAGCTTTCTTT
TRBV9	TRBJ2-1	-	TRBD2	CASSAPGTSGIVYNEQFF	TGTGCCAGCAGCGCCCCTGGGACTAGCGGGATTGTGTACAATGAGCAGTTCTTC
TRBV7-9	TRBJ2-3	-	-	CASSLLQLQSTDTQYF	TGTGCCAGCAGCTTGCTCCAACTACAAAGCACAGATACGCAGTATTTT
TRBV7-9	TRBJ1-4	-	-	CASSSAANEKLFF	TGTGCCAGCAGCTCTGCCGCTAATGAAAAACTGTTTTTT
TRBV27	TRBJ2-3	-	TRBD1	CASSLTPRTGDLDF	TGTGCCAGCAGTTTAACCCCCCGGACAGGGGACTTGGATTTT
TRBV20-1	TRBJ1-5	few	TRBD1	CSARELDRNNQPQHF	TGCAGTGCTAGAGAGCTGGACAGGAACAATCAGCCCCAGCATTTT
TRBV7-9	TRBJ2-7	few	TRBD2	CASSLDLLAGSVDEQYF	TGTGCCAGCAGCTTAGATTTGTTAGCGGGGAGCGTCGACGAGCAGTACTTC
TRBV29-1	TRBJ2-2	-	-	CSVEEGGIGELFF	TGCAGCGTTGAAGAAGGAGGGATCGGGGAGCTGTTTTTT
TRBV12-3/TRBV12-4	TRBJ2-1	few	-	CASSLGATYNEQFF	TGTGCCAGCAGTTTAGGGGCGACCTACAATGAGCAGTTCTTC
TRBV9	TRBJ2-6	few	TRBD1	CASSFRTGDRSGANVLTF	TGTGCCAGCAGCTTCCGGACAGGGGACAGATCTGGGGCCAACGTCCTGACTTTC
TRBV27	TRBJ2-7	-	-	CASGTPYEQYF	TGTGCCAGCGGGACACCCTACGAGCAGTACTTC
TRBV20-1	TRBJ1-2	-	-	CSARGQDYNYGYTF	TGCAGTGCTAGGGGACAAGACTATAACTATGGCTACACCTTC